A single sample is the source of the 16 T cell receptor beta chains below, sequenced in a study of beta chain features in type 1 diabetes. Sequencing targeted expressed TCRB transcripts, as all isolated RNA had been reverse transcribed. Only in-frame clones appear in the TCRdb table, and some are missing; sequencing was by immunoSEQ multiplex PCR. The table records 360,000 or so clones, about 20% of them present only once. The sample consisted of naive CD4+ T cells from blood. The receptors were sampled from a woman in her late teens or twenties in good health.

Only a few counts were recorded for this clone. The chain uses TRBV5-1 and TRBJ2-3; 9 bases are shared with TRBD2. CDR1 and CDR2 from the germline V gene are SGHRS and YFSETQ. CDR3 size: 16 residues. V was clipped by 4 bases and J by 0 bases; unmatched bases: 6. This chain's CDR3 is CASSGAGGLSTDTQYF. CDR3 bases: TGCGCCAGCAGCGGAGCGGGGGGCCTTAGCACAGATACGCAGTATTTT.

This clone was seen only a few times. The rearrangement links TRBV30 to TRBJ1-2; D ambiguous. Trimming took off 6 bases at V and 4 bases at J, with 18 bases between the two ends. The CDR3 has 14 residues. Germline assignment: CDR1 GTSNPN and CDR2 SVGIG (reference sequence). CDR3 in amino acids: CACITRRLGYGYTF. CDR3 sequence (DNA): TGTGCCTGCATCACCCGGAGGTTGGGCTATGGCTACACCTTC. Together with reference TRBV30 and TRBJ1-2, the CDR3 gives the full variable domain: SQTIHQWPATLVQPVGSPLSLECTVEGTSNPNLYWYRQAAGRGLQLLFYSVGIGQISSEVPQNLSASRPQDRQFILSSKKLLLSDSGFYLCACITRRLGYGYTFGSGTRLTVV.

The chain is built from TRBV5-1 and TRBJ1-3; no definite D call. Between the trimmed V and J ends, which lost 7 bases and 0 bases, there was a span of 8 bases. The length of the CDR3 is 13 residues. Germline V lookup: CDR1 SGHRS, CDR2 YFSETQ. The CDR3 region is CASSPSSGNTIYF. CDR3 bases: TGCGCCAGCTCGCCGAGCTCTGGAAACACCATATATTTT.

This clone was seen only a few times. In the same sample, other DNA sequences code for this CDR3. The chain is built from TRBV11-2 and TRBJ2-7, with D hard to call. V dropped 0 bases and J dropped 4 bases, with 4 bases sitting between them. Germline V lookup: CDR1 SGHAT, CDR2 FQNNGV. The CDR3 spans 12 residues. Here the CDR3 reads CASSLDRYEQYF. CDR3 sequence (DNA): TGTGCCAGCAGCTTAGACCGGTACGAGCAGTACTTC.

The rearrangement uses TRBV5-4 and TRBJ2-3, with D possibly TRBD2 on 6 matching bases. The length of the CDR3 is 15 residues. Trimming left V 5 bases short and J 3 bases short, with 16 bases between. CDR1 is SGHNT and CDR2 is YYREEE in the germline V gene (reference sequence). The CDR3 sequence is CASSLVSRGTDTQYF. DNA for the CDR3: TGTGCCAGCAGTCTCGTTTCGCGGGGAACAGATACGCAGTATTTT.

This clone showed up just a few times. J is TRBJ1-2 and V is TRBV6-1; a weak D match, TRBD1 (5 bases). CDR3 size: 14 residues. V lost 1 base, J lost 5 bases, and 11 bases lay in between. Germline values: CDR1 MNHNS, CDR2 SASEGT. The CDR3 sequence is CASSEVPRTYGYTF. As DNA, the CDR3 is TGTGCCAGCAGTGAAGTCCCGAGGACATATGGCTACACCTTC.

There are a few counts of this clone. The chain links TRBV7-2 to TRBJ2-7, with TRBD2 matching over 10 bases. V shed 5 bases and J 4 bases; nucleotides not matched to a gene: 5. The CDR3 spans 14 residues. Germline assignment: CDR1 SGHTA and CDR2 FQGNSA. The CDR3 sequence: CASSPAGLAYEQYF. Written as DNA, the CDR3 is TGTGCCAGCAGCCCCGCGGGACTAGCGTACGAGCAGTACTTC.

V is TRBV6-6 and J is TRBJ1-1; tentative D call: TRBD1 (6 bases). Trimming shortened V by 5 bases and J by 7 bases, and 14 bases separated the two germline ends. The CDR3 has 13 amino acids. Looked up from germline, CDR1 is MNHNY and CDR2 is SVGAGI (reference sequence). The CDR3 protein is CASSHREFDEAFF. CDR3 nucleotide sequence: TGTGCCAGCAGTCACAGGGAATTTGATGAAGCTTTCTTT.

The chain combines TRBV7-9 with TRBJ2-2; 7 bases align to TRBD1. Germline assignment: CDR1 SEHNR and CDR2 FQNEAQ (reference sequence). With 4 bases clipped from V and 1 base from J, the junction kept 6 bases outside the gene matches. CDR3 length equals 16 residues. CDR3 region: CASSSPGQMNTGELFF. In DNA, the CDR3 is TGTGCCAGCAGCTCACCGGGACAGATGAACACCGGGGAGCTGTTTTTT.

This sequence joins TRBV30 and TRBJ2-7; TRBD1 agrees at 7 bases. V lost 2 bases and J lost 2; bases outside the gene matches: 3. CDR1 and CDR2 from the germline V gene are GTSNPN and SVGIG (reference sequence). This CDR3 comprises 13 residues. The CDR3 bases are TGTGCCTGGAGTCGACAGGGCCCCTACGAGCAGTACTTC. This translates into CAWSRQGPYEQYF.

The rearrangement joins TRBV19 to TRBJ2-1; D unresolved. The V and J ends lost 6 bases and 3 bases respectively, with 3 bases between them. CDR1 and CDR2 from the germline V gene are LNHDA and SQIVND (reference sequence). The CDR3 length is 11 residues. CDR3 DNA sequence: TGTGCCAGTAGCGTCTACAATGAGCAGTTCTTC. It yields the protein CASSVYNEQFF.

V is TRBV5-1 and J is TRBJ2-7; TRBD2 agrees at 12 bases. The V segment lost 0 bases and the J segment 0 bases; nucleotides outside the gene matches: 4. Germline V gene sequence: CDR1 SGHRS, CDR2 YFSETQ. The CDR3 extends over 17 amino acids. CDR3 sequence reads: CASSLALAGGLSYEQYF. As DNA, the CDR3 is TGCGCCAGCAGCTTGGCACTAGCGGGAGGACTCTCCTACGAGCAGTACTTC.

Turning to this clone: The sample carries other DNA sequences with the same CDR3. The V gene is TRBV18, the J gene TRBJ1-4, with D hard to call. Germline V lookup: CDR1 KGHSH, CDR2 LQKENI. V lost 3 bases and J 8 bases, leaving 10 bases between the germline ends. This CDR3 region has 13 residues. The CDR3 DNA reads TGTGCCAGCTCACCTACGGACTCCGAAAAACTGTTTTTT. It encodes CASSPTDSEKLFF.

This chain links TRBV11-3 with TRBJ2-3; D possibly corresponds to TRBD2 (6 bases). The V and J ends lost 6 bases and 2 bases respectively, with 12 bases between them. Germline assignment: CDR1 SGHNT and CDR2 YENEEA. This CDR3 is built from 14 residues. The CDR3 nucleotides are TGTGCCAGCAGACCGGGACTCCTCACAGATACGCAGTATTTT. It translates to CASRPGLLTDTQYF.

This sequence joins TRBV13 and TRBJ1-1; D is undetermined. Germline CDR1 reads PRHDT; CDR2 reads FYEKMQ (reference sequence). The CDR3 contains 15 residues. V lost 5 bases to trimming and J lost 1 base, with 14 bases between them. CDR3 DNA sequence: TGTGCCAGCAGCCCCTCCGGCTGGGCGAACACTGAAGCTTTCTTT. Its protein is CASSPSGWANTEAFF.

This clone has just a few counts. The rearrangement uses TRBV6-1 and TRBJ2-6, with D possibly matching TRBD2 (6 bases). Trimming took off 2 bases at V and 4 bases at J, with 24 bases between the two ends. Germline lookup yields CDR1 MNHNS and CDR2 SASEGT. CDR3 length equals 20 residues. CDR3 coding DNA: TGTGCCAGCAGTGAATGGTGGGCGCTAGCGTCCCGGAGGGGGGCCAACGTCCTGACTTTC. Protein product: CASSEWWALASRRGANVLTF.